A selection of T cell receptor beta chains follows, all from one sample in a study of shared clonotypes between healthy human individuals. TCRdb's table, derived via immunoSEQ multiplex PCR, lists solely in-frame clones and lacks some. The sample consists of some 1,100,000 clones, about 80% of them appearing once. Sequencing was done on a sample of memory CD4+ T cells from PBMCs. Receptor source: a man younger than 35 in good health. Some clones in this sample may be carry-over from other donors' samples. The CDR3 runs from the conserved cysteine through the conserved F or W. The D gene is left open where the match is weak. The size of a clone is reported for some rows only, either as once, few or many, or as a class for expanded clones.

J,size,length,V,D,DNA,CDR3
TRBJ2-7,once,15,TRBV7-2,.,TGTGCCAGCAGCTTAGGAGCCGCAGGGGGGTACGAGCAGTACTTC,CASSLGAAGGYEQYF
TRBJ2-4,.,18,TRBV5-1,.,TGCGCCAGCAGCTTGGGCACGACCTTCACACTAGCCAAAAACATTCAGTACTTC,CASSLGTTFTLAKNIQYF
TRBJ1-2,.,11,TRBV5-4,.,TGTGCCAGCAGCCTTTACTACGTCCACACCTTC,CASSLYYVHTF
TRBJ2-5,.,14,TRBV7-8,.,TGTGCCAGCAGCTTAGCGGAGACACAAGAGACCCAGTACTTC,CASSLAETQETQYF
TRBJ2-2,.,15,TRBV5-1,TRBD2,TGCGCCAGCAGCTTCACGGGAGGGGTCACCGGGGAGCTGTTTTTT,CASSFTGGVTGELFF
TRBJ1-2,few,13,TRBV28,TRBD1,TGTGCCAGCAGTTTGGGGACAGGGTCCAGCTACACCTTC,CASSLGTGSSYTF
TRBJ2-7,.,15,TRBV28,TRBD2,TGTGCCAGCAGTGCACCGGGACTAGCGATCTACGAGCAGTACTTC,CASSAPGLAIYEQYF
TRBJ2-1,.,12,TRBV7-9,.,TGTGCCACCACATTCTCCTACAATGAGCAGTTCTTC,CATTFSYNEQFF
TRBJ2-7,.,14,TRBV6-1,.,TGTGCCAGCAGCGATACACAAAGGGACCCCAGGCAGTACTTC,CASSDTQRDPRQYF
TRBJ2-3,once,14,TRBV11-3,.,TGTGCCAGCAGCTTGGGGGGCACCACAGATACGCAGTATTTT,CASSLGGTTDTQYF
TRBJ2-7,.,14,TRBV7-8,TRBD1,TGTGCCAGCAGCTTGACAGGGGGATATGGCGAGCAGTACTTC,CASSLTGGYGEQYF
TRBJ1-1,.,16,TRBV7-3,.,TGTGCCAGCAGCTTATTTGGGGCCCTCGTAGCCACTGAAGCTTTCTTT,CASSLFGALVATEAFF
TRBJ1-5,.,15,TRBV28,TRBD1,TGTGCCAGCAGTTTAATAGGACAGGGAGACCAGCCCCAGCATTTT,CASSLIGQGDQPQHF
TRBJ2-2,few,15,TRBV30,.,TGTGCCTGGAGTGTAACAGGTTTGGGCACCGGGGAGCTGTTTTTT,CAWSVTGLGTGELFF
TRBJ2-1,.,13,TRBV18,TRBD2,TGTGCCAGCTCATCGGGACTAGCCGGTGAGCAGTTCTTC,CASSSGLAGEQFF
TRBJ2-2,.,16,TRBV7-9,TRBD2,TGTGCCAGCAGCCAGGGACTAGCGGTGAACACCGGGGAGCTGTTTTTT,CASSQGLAVNTGELFF
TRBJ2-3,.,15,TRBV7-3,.,TGTGCCAGCCATAAGGGGACTGTAAAGCCAGATACGCAGTATTTT,CASHKGTVKPDTQYF
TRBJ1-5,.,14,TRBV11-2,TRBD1,TGTGCCAGCGGGACAGGGGGCAGCAATCAGCCCCAGCATTTT,CASGTGGSNQPQHF
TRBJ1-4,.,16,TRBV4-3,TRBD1,TGCGCCAGCAGCCAAGAGGCCGGGACAGGAAATGAAAAACTGTTTTTT,CASSQEAGTGNEKLFF
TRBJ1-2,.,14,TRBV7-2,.,TGTGCCAGCAGCCAAGATCCCTTTAACTATGGCTACACCTTC,CASSQDPFNYGYTF
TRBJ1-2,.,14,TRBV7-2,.,TGTGCCAGCAGCTTAGAGGGGGGGCGCGGAGGCTACACCTTC,CASSLEGGRGGYTF
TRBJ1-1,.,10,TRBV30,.,TGTGCCGGGGGGACCCCTGAAGCTTTCTTT,CAGGTPEAFF
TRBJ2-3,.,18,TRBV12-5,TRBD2,TGTGCTAGTGGTTGGCTCGAACTAGCGGGAGGGACCACAGATACGCAGTATTTT,CASGWLELAGGTTDTQYF
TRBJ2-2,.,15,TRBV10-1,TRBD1,TGCGCCAGAAACTACAGGGGTCTCAACACCGGGGAGCTGTTTTTT,CARNYRGLNTGELFF
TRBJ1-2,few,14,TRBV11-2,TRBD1,TGTGCCAGCAGCTTAGGCAGGGGGCTAAGTGGCTACACCTTC,CASSLGRGLSGYTF
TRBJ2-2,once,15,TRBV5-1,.,TGCGCCAGCAGCCGGGACGGCACGAACACCGGGGAGCTGTTTTTT,CASSRDGTNTGELFF
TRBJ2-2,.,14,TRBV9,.,TGTGCCAGCAGCGTCCTCCTGAACACCGGGGAGCTGTTTTTT,CASSVLLNTGELFF
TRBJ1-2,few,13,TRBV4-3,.,TGCGCCAGCAGCCAAGCCGCCGGGTTGGGCTACACCTTC,CASSQAAGLGYTF
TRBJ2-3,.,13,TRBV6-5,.,TGTGCCAGCAGTCGCGACATCACAGATACGCAGTATTTT,CASSRDITDTQYF
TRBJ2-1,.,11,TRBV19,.,TGTGCCAGTTCTTTCGGGGTTTGGCCGTTCTTC,CASSFGVWPFF
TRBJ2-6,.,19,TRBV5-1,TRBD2,TGCGCCAGCAGCTTGGATTCCCTAGCGGCCGCTCTGGGGGCCAACGTCCTGACTTTC,CASSLDSLAAALGANVLTF
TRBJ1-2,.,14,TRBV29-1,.,TGCAGCGTTGAAGGGAGAGGAAATAACTATGGCTACACCTTC,CSVEGRGNNYGYTF
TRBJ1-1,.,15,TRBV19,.,TGTGCCAGTAGTCCCCAAGCACGCCGGGACACTGAAGCTTTCTTT,CASSPQARRDTEAFF
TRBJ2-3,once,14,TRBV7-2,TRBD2,TGTGCCAGCAGCTTTGATCGGGGGGCAGATACGCAGTATTTT,CASSFDRGADTQYF